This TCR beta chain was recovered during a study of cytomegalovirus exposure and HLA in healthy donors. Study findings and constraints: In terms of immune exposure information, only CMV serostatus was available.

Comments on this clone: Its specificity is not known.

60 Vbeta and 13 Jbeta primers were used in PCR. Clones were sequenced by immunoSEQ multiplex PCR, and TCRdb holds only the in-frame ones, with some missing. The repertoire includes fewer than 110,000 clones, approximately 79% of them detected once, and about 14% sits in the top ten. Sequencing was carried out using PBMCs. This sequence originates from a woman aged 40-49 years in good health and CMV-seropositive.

CDR3 sequence reads: CASSLFGTGGEQYF. The CDR3 nucleotides are TGTGCCAGCAGTTTATTTGGGACAGGGGGCGAGCAGTACTTC. The rearrangement uses TRBV27 and TRBJ2-7; 11 bases map to TRBD1. The CDR3 contains 14 residues. Germline trimming cut 1 base from V and 6 bases from J; bases unmatched to any gene: 2. Germline values: CDR1 MNHEY, CDR2 SMNVEV (reference sequence).